What follows describes a single T cell receptor beta chain. Its cognate antigen is unknown. This specimen comes from a study of CD8 T cells in ankylosing spondylitis. Study results and caveats: A motif in TCR beta, a set of under ten highly homologous variants, appeared characteristic of ankylosing spondylitis blood. Significant enrichment of disease-linked clones was reportedly seen in matched ankylosing spondylitis synovial fluid.

Construction of TCR beta libraries was performed using quantitative 5'-RACE with molecular barcodes. TCRdb redid the calling of the 5' RACE reads with MiXCR, one entry per CDR3 protein. The table records 200,000 to 250,000 distinct CDR3 sequences, 18% of them present only once. V lost 3 bases and J 5 bases, leaving 13 bases between the germline ends. The germline V gene encodes CDR1 ENHRY and CDR2 SYGVKD. This CDR3 has 14 amino acids. This sequence originates from a male donor with ankylosing spondylitis. The chain carries TRBV10-3 and TRBJ1-1; the D is unclear. The sample comprised blood, either unsorted or a sorted T cell fraction (not recorded which). The CDR3 sequence: CAISDQERWTEAFF. CDR3 bases: TGTGCCATCAGTGATCAGGAAAGATGGACTGAAGCTTTCTTT.